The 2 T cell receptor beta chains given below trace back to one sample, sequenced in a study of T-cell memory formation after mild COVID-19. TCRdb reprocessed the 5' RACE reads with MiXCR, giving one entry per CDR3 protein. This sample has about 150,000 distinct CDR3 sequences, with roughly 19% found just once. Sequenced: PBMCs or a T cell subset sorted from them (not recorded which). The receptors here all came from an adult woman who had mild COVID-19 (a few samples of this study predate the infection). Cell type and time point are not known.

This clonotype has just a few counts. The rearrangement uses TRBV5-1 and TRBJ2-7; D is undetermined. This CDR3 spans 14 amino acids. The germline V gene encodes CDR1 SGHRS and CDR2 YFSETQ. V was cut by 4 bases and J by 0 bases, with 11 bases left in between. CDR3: CASSPRSYSYEQYF. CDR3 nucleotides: TGCGCCAGCAGCCCCCGATCCTACTCCTACGAGCAGTACTTC.

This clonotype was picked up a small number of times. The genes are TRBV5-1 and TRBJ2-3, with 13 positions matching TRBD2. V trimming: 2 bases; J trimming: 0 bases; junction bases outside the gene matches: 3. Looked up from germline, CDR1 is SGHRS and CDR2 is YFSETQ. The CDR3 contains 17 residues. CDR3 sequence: CASSFLTSGGSTDTQYF. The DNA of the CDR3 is TGCGCCAGCAGCTTTCTGACTAGCGGGGGGAGCACAGATACGCAGTATTTT. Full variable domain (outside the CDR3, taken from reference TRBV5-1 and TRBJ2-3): KAGVTQTPRYLIKTRGQQVTLSCSPISGHRSVSWYQQTPGQGLQFLFEYFSETQRNKGNFPGRFSGRQFSNSRSEMNVSTLELGDSALYLCASSFLTSGGSTDTQYFGPGTRLTVL.